Detailed here is one TCR beta chain. Its specificity is not known. This specimen comes from a study of T cell repertoires in cytomegalovirus infection. Germline V gives CDR1 MGHRA, CDR2 YSYEKL. Trimming left V 2 bases short and J 0 bases short, with 8 bases between. The CDR3 extends over 15 amino acids. General observations from the study: The study found HLA-C-restricted CMV-specific TCR beta clonotypes dominating the ex vivo response.

TCRdb re-analysed the reads in MiXCR, keeping a single row per CDR3 protein. In the table there are about 830,000 distinct CDR3 sequences, about 33% of which are singletons. The source was cultured CD8+ T cells from PBMCs, collected from culture after CMV antigen stimulation. The chain recombines TRBV4-1 with TRBJ1-3; D not certain. The TCR comes from a human donor in good health (CMV status not recorded). Some clones in this sample may be carry-over from other donors' samples. CDR3 coding DNA: TGCGCCAGCAGCCAAAGGGAACTCTCTGGAAACACCATATATTTT. Its protein product is CASSQRELSGNTIYF.